This entry concerns a single T cell receptor (beta chain). This record comes from a study of blood T cell repertoires in COVID-19. Overall study context: Collection of acute and convalescent COVID-19 samples took place in the United States, Italy and Spain.

Germline CDR1 SGHRS, CDR2 YFSETQ. This CDR3 region has 16 residues. With V trimmed by 2 bases and J by 1 base, 8 bases remained unmatched. Participants had their cohort set by participant-reported clinical history. In Cohort 3, a recovered donor had either two negative PCRs, clearance, or symptom resolution. Original data processing: By means of reference gene primer amplification, nucleated cell counts were estimated. Sequencing used immunoSEQ multiplex PCR; TCRdb keeps in-frame clones, though not all of them. That table is the source of V, J and clone size, and D and trimming were worked out from the DNA. This sample has about 200,000 clones, with around 90% found just once.

The source material was PBMCs or T cells enriched from blood (not recorded which). The TCR sequence derives from a woman aged 25 to 39 who had recovered from COVID-19. The chain links TRBV5-1 to TRBJ2-7; 8 bases match TRBD1. CDR3 DNA sequence: TGCGCCAGCAGCTTAGGACAGGGAATTTTGTCCTACGAGCAGTACTTC. This codes for CASSLGQGILSYEQYF.